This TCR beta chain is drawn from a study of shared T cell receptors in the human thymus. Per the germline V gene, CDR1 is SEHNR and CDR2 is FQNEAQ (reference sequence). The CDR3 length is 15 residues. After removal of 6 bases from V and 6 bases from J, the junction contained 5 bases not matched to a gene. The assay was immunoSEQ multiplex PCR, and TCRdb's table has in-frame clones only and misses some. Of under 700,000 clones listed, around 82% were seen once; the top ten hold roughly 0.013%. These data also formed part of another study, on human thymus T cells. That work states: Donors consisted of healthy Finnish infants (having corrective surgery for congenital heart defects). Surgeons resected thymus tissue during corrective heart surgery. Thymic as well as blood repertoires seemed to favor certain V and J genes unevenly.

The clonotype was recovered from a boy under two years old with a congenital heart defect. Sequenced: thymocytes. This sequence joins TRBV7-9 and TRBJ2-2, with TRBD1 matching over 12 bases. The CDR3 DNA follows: TGTGCCAGCAGTTTGGGACAGGGGGCATCCGGGGAGCTGTTTTTT. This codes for CASSLGQGASGELFF.